This TCR beta chain was documented in a study of blood T cells in healthy people across ages. With a J-beta primer mix and a sample-barcoded 5' primer, a second PCR ran about 6 to 11 cycles. Using its own MiXCR run on the 5' RACE reads, TCRdb lists one record per CDR3 protein. The sample includes around 500,000 distinct CDR3 sequences, approximately 26% seen only once; the top ten take under 4.5%. This clonotype was detected only a few times. The V gene's germline CDR1 is KGHSH and CDR2 LQKENI. V shed 5 bases and J shed 4 bases, with 9 bases lying between them. CDR3 length: 13 amino acids. In addition, the sample was reused for a study of T cells of mothers and their children. That paper adds: cDNA was made from all extracted RNA, about 1.5 ug per 15 ul.

The V gene is TRBV18, the J gene TRBJ2-1; either TRBD1 or TRBD2 may supply D (5 bases each). Material: blood. The receptor was isolated from a boy aged 2 to 10 in good health. CDR3 sequence (DNA): TGTGCCAGCTCAGGGACGGAGTACAATGAGCAGTTCTTC. It translates to CASSGTEYNEQFF.